The 7 T cell receptor beta chains reported below all come from one sample, sequenced in a study of graft-versus-host responses after intestinal transplantation. Their antigens remain unidentified. Assay: immunoSEQ multiplex PCR; the TCRdb copy retains only in-frame clones and omits some. The table includes tens of thousands of clones, roughly 90% detected once. Sequenced here: unstimulated CD8+ T cells sorted from spleen or lymph node cells, sampled before transplant. Receptors were obtained from a human donor who was the organ donor for an intestinal transplant.

The V and J genes are TRBV19 and TRBJ1-6; 7 nucleotides agree with TRBD1. Germline V gives CDR1 LNHDA, CDR2 SQIVND (reference sequence). The J segment lost 6 bases and the V segment lost 3 bases, leaving 11 bases of the junction unmatched. CDR3 length: 17 amino acids. The CDR3 bases are TGTGCCAGTAGTATTAGGGGGCTGACAGGCTCTAATTCACCCCTCCACTTT. It encodes CASSIRGLTGSNSPLHF.

The gene calls are TRBV6-5 and TRBJ1-2; no reliable D call. The CDR3 spans 11 residues. Deletions cut 6 bases from V and 8 bases from J, with 10 bases between. From germline, CDR1 is MNHEY and CDR2 SVGAGI. Here the CDR3 reads CASSWGDGYTF. The CDR3 bases are TGTGCCAGCAGCTGGGGAGACGGCTACACCTTC.

This chain connects TRBV18 to TRBJ1-1; TRBD1 might be the D (5 bases). Germline CDR1 and CDR2: KGHSH and LQKENI. This CDR3 is built from 13 residues. The V gene lost 8 bases and the J gene lost 9 bases, with 19 bases spanning the gap. CDR3 coding DNA: TGTGCCAGCGGGAGGGGTCCGAGGAGTAAAGCTTTCTTT. The encoded protein is CASGRGPRSKAFF.

The J gene is TRBJ1-2, the V gene TRBV11-2, with 8 bases aligning to TRBD1. V shed 4 bases, J shed 4 bases, and the junction held 8 bases outside the gene matches. The CDR3 runs 15 residues. From germline, CDR1 is SGHAT and CDR2 FQNNGV. CDR3 bases: TGTGCCAGCAGCTCTCCTGCGACAGGGGCCTATGGCTACACCTTC. Protein: CASSSPATGAYGYTF.

The chain has TRBV29-1 and TRBJ2-3; TRBD1 is a possible D gene (6 bases). Looked up from germline, CDR1 is SQVTM and CDR2 is ANQGSEA. Trimming pared 6 bases from V and 7 bases from J, leaving 23 bases between. This CDR3 comprises 15 residues. The CDR3 loop reads CSVGGQSDPGYTQYF. In DNA form, the CDR3 reads TGCAGCGTCGGCGGACAGTCGGACCCCGGTTATACGCAGTATTTT.

In DNA, the CDR3 is TGTGCCAGCAGCGTCTCCGGGACAGGGGGCGATAGCGGGGAGCTGTTTTTT. It is translated as CASSVSGTGGDSGELFF. The chain has TRBV9 and TRBJ2-2; 12 bases map to TRBD1. The CDR3 is made up of 17 amino acids. The V gene end was trimmed by 2 bases and the J gene end by 7 bases; junction bases not matched to a gene: 9. Per germline, CDR1 SGDLS and CDR2 YYNGEE.

This clone was counted a single time. The chain employs TRBV28 and TRBJ1-4; D might be TRBD1 (5 bases). Germline V gives CDR1 MDHEN, CDR2 SYDVKM. The CDR3 is 12 residues long. Trimming removed 6 bases at V and 8 bases at J, with 10 bases between. This chain's CDR3 is CASSYRGEKLFF. Written as DNA, the CDR3 is TGTGCCAGCAGCTACCGGGGGGAAAAACTGTTTTTT.